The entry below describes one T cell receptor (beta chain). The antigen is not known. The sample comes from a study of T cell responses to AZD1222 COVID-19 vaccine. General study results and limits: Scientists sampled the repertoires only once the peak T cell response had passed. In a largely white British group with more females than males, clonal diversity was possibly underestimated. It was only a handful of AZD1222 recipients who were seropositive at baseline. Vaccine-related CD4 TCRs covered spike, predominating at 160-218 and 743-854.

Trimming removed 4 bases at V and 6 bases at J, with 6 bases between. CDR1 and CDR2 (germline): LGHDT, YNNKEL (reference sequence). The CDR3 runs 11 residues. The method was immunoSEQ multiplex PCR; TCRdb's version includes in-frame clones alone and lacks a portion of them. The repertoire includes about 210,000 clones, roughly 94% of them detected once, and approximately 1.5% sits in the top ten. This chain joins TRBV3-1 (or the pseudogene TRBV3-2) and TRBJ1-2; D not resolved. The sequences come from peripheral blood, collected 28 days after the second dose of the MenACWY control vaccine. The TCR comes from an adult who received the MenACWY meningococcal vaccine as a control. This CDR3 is CASSRGDGYTF. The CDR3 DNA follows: TGTGCCAGCAGCCGCGGCGATGGCTACACCTTC.